This section outlines one T cell receptor (beta chain) sequence together with its context. The data were produced by immunoSEQ multiplex PCR, yet TCRdb's version contains in-frame clones alone and is incomplete. The table records more than 2,000,000 clones, roughly 92% of them present only once. V lost 6 bases and J 0 bases, leaving 18 bases between the germline ends. The germline gives CDR1 MDHEN, CDR2 SYDVKM. This CDR3 has 17 amino acids. This entry belongs to a study of shared clonotypes between healthy human individuals. The sequenced sample was naive CD4+ T cells sorted from blood. As to subset: CD45RA+ positively selected. This TCR came from a man younger than 30 in good health. The rearrangement links TRBV28 to TRBJ2-4, with D perhaps matching TRBD2 (6 bases). CDR3 DNA: TGTGCCAGCAGAACCCCGGGCGGGGTTCTAGCCAAAAACATTCAGTACTTC. Translated, it gives CASRTPGGVLAKNIQYF. The full variable domain, with the rest looked up from reference TRBV28 and TRBJ2-4, is DVKVTQSSRYLVKRTGEKVFLECVQDMDHENMFWYRQDPGLGLRLIYFSYDVKMKEKGDIPEGYSVSREKKERFSLILESASTNQTSMYLCASRTPGGVLAKNIQYFGAGTRLSVL.